Listed here are 29 T cell receptor beta chains from one sample, sequenced in a study of blood T cell repertoires in COVID-19. Some clones are missing from TCRdb's copy, which holds only in-frame ones; the method was immunoSEQ multiplex PCR. The sample holds fewer than 300,000 clones, around 87% seen once. Input material: peripheral blood. These receptors came from a woman in her forties who had recovered from COVID-19.

V gene TRBV5-1 combines with J gene TRBJ2-6, with 11 positions matching TRBD1. Germline CDR1 SGHRS, CDR2 YFSETQ. J gave up 4 bases and V 4 bases, and 7 bases lay outside the gene matches. The CDR3 runs to 17 residues. As DNA, the CDR3 is TGCGCCAGCAGCCCCGGACAGGGGGCGTTCGGGGCCAACGTCCTGACTTTC. It codes for CASSPGQGAFGANVLTF.

The chain links TRBV5-1 to TRBJ2-1, with 9 bases that match TRBD2. The CDR3 is 17 residues long. Per germline, CDR1 SGHRS and CDR2 YFSETQ. Unmatched junction bases numbered 4, after V lost 0 bases and J lost 0 bases. In DNA form, the CDR3 reads TGCGCCAGCAGCTTGGCCCCTAGCGGGGTCTCCTACAATGAGCAGTTCTTC. This translates into CASSLAPSGVSYNEQFF.

This chain uses TRBV4-3 with TRBJ1-4; D is unresolved. Trimming pared 4 bases from V and 0 bases from J, leaving 9 bases between. Germline CDR1 and CDR2: LGHNA and YSLEER. This CDR3 has 15 residues. This CDR3 is CASSLILATNEKLFF. As DNA, the CDR3 is TGCGCCAGCAGCCTAATACTCGCAACTAATGAAAAACTGTTTTTT.

This clone was picked up a small number of times. The rearrangement uses TRBV28 and TRBJ2-7; TRBD1 aligns across 9 bases. This CDR3 contains 15 residues. The V segment lost 4 bases and the J segment 5 bases; nucleotides outside the gene matches: 9. Germline values: CDR1 MDHEN, CDR2 SYDVKM. The CDR3 spells CASSSPGQGFHEQYF. In nucleotides, the CDR3 is TGTGCCAGCAGTTCGCCGGGACAGGGTTTCCACGAGCAGTACTTC.

This rearrangement joins TRBV30 to TRBJ1-2; a possible D gene is TRBD1 (5 bases). V gave up 3 bases and J gave up 2 bases, with 16 bases separating them. This CDR3 spans 15 amino acids. The germline CDR1 and CDR2 sequences are GTSNPN and SVGIG (reference sequence). CDR3 in DNA: TGTGCCTGGAGCCCTAGACAGACAAACAACTATGGCTACACCTTC. This encodes CAWSPRQTNNYGYTF.

The genes are TRBV6-2 or TRBV6-3 and TRBJ2-5; 7 bases line up with TRBD1. CDR1 is MNHEY and CDR2 is SVGEGT in the germline V gene. This CDR3 spans 15 amino acids. Trimming at V came to 5 bases and at J to 5 bases, leaving 11 bases not matched to a gene. The CDR3 bases are TGTGCCAGCAGTGTCTTTTCGACAGGGCACGAGACCCAGTACTTC. It codes for CASSVFSTGHETQYF.

The chain combines TRBV21-1 with TRBJ1-2. TRBV21-1 is a listed pseudogene. This CDR3 comprises 15 residues. In DNA form, the CDR3 reads TGTGCCAGCAGCAAAGCGCTGTTCGGTAACTATGGCTACACCTTC. Translated: CASSKALFGNYGYTF.

CDR3 residues: CASSNRDRGYEQYF. The DNA for the CDR3 is TGTGCCAGCAGTAATCGGGACAGGGGTTACGAGCAGTACTTC. The chain couples TRBV2 to TRBJ2-7; 10 bases align to TRBD1. CDR3 length: 14 residues. The V and J ends lost 5 bases and 4 bases, in that order; junction bases with no gene match: 5. CDR1 and CDR2 (germline): SNHLY, FYNNEI. The whole variable domain, remainder taken from reference TRBV2 and TRBJ2-7, is EPEVTQTPSHQVTQMGQEVILRCVPISNHLYFYWYRQILGQKVEFLVSFYNNEISEKSEIFDDQFSVERPDGSNFTLKIRSTKLEDSAMYFCASSNRDRGYEQYFGPGTRLTVT.

This chain links TRBV18 with TRBJ1-2; D not resolved. This CDR3 spans 14 amino acids. The germline CDR1 and CDR2 sequences are KGHSH and LQKENI. The V end was cut by 2 bases, the J end by 3 bases, with 10 bases between. The CDR3 DNA reads as TGTGCCAGCTCACCAGGGAGCAGCGACTATGGCTACACCTTC. Protein product: CASSPGSSDYGYTF.

The V call is TRBV5-1, the J call TRBJ2-3, with a tentative D call TRBD1 (6 bases). The CDR3 is 17 amino acids. Germline V gene data show CDR1 as SGHRS and CDR2 as YFSETQ. Deletions cut 3 bases from V and 0 bases from J, with 17 bases between. The DNA for the CDR3 is TGCGCCAGCAGCTATAACCGGGACACCTCTAGCACAGATACGCAGTATTTT. It codes for CASSYNRDTSSTDTQYF.

The chain is built from TRBV6-5 and TRBJ2-1; 7 bases align to TRBD1. Germline assignment: CDR1 MNHEY and CDR2 SVGAGI. The J segment lost 0 bases and the V segment lost 4 bases, leaving 6 bases of the junction unmatched. CDR3 size: 16 residues. As DNA, the CDR3 is TGTGCCAGCAGTTGGACAGGTTCAAGCTCCTACAATGAGCAGTTCTTC. It is translated as CASSWTGSSSYNEQFF.

This clone was picked up a small number of times. The chain couples TRBV23-1 to TRBJ2-5; 15 positions agree with TRBD2. Being an ORF, TRBV23-1 has a function that is uncertain. V lost 3 bases, J lost 2 bases, and 7 bases stayed unmatched. The CDR3 loop spans 18 amino acids. CDR3 in amino acids: CASSQPGTSGGNQETQYF. CDR3 in DNA: TGCGCCAGCAGTCAGCCGGGGACTAGCGGGGGGAATCAAGAGACCCAGTACTTC.

The sample holds a few counts of this clone. The genes are TRBV27 and TRBJ2-7; 11 nucleotides match TRBD1. V gave up 5 bases and J gave up 4 bases; unmatched junction bases: 7. CDR3 length: 15 amino acids. Germline V gene lookup returns CDR1 MNHEY and CDR2 SMNVEV (reference sequence). CDR3 nucleotides: TGTGCCAGCAGTCCCTGGACAGGGGGCAAGTACGAGCAGTACTTC. It specifies CASSPWTGGKYEQYF.

The chain combines TRBV4-1 with TRBJ1-5; perhaps TRBD1 as D (6 bases). The CDR3 sequence is 13 residues long. CDR1 MGHRA and CDR2 YSYEKL come from the germline V gene. V was clipped by 4 bases and J by 6 bases, with 10 bases between them. The CDR3 is CASSLGGLQPQHF. Here the CDR3 DNA reads TGCGCCAGCAGCCTGGGGGGGCTTCAGCCCCAGCATTTT.

The chain couples TRBV30 to TRBJ1-6; 7 bases fit TRBD1. Germline loops: CDR1 GTSNPN, CDR2 SVGIG (reference sequence). The CDR3 consists of 12 residues. Trimming took 5 bases from V and 7 from J; bases not matched to a gene: 2. The CDR3 spells CAWLTGNSPLHF. The CDR3 nucleotides read TGTGCCTGGCTGACAGGGAATTCACCCCTCCACTTT.

The chain joins TRBV19 to TRBJ1-5; a weak D match, TRBD1 (6 bases). V was shortened by 1 base and J by 6 bases, with 10 bases between the two germline ends. CDR3 length: 14 amino acids. From germline, CDR1 is LNHDA and CDR2 SQIVND (reference sequence). The CDR3 bases are TGTGCCAGTAGTATAGCAGGGGCTGGTCAGCCCCAGCATTTT. This sequence encodes CASSIAGAGQPQHF.

This clone was seen a few times. The chain recombines TRBV7-9 with TRBJ1-5; D is unclear. Germline V gene data show CDR1 as SEHNR and CDR2 as FQNEAQ (reference sequence). CDR3 length: 14 amino acids. V was cut by 1 base and J by 4 bases, with 8 bases left in between. The CDR3 region has the DNA TGTGCCAGCAGCTTAGGTTGGGCAAATCAGCCCCAGCATTTT. It yields the protein CASSLGWANQPQHF.

The genes are TRBV12-3 or TRBV12-4 and TRBJ1-3, with D perhaps TRBD1 (5 bases). The CDR3 sequence is 12 residues long. Trimming took off 3 bases at V and 8 bases at J, with 8 bases between the two ends. As DNA, the CDR3 is TGTGCCAGCAGTTTGGGGGGGGACACCATATATTTT. Protein sequence: CASSLGGDTIYF.

V usage is TRBV6-5 and J usage is TRBJ2-7; 11 bases map to TRBD1. V was pared by 4 bases and J by 5 bases, with 4 bases of the junction left unmatched. CDR3 length: 14 residues. The V gene's germline CDR1 is MNHEY and CDR2 SVGAGI. The CDR3 DNA reads TGTGCCAGCAGTTGGACAGGGGGCTTCGACGAGCAGTACTTC. Translating gives CASSWTGGFDEQYF.

The chain employs TRBV3-1 (or the pseudogene TRBV3-2) and TRBJ1-4, with a tentative D call TRBD1 (5 bases). With 0 bases removed from V and 10 bases from J, the gap between germline ends came to 18 bases. There are 16 residues in the CDR3. Germline V lookup: CDR1 LGHDT, CDR2 YNNKEL (reference sequence). The CDR3 loop reads CASSQDPGGLVGKLFF. Written as DNA, the CDR3 is TGTGCCAGCAGCCAAGATCCGGGGGGGTTGGTTGGAAAACTGTTTTTT.

The V call is TRBV19, the J call TRBJ2-7; unclear D gene. Looked up from germline, CDR1 is LNHDA and CDR2 is SQIVND (reference sequence). This CDR3 has 14 amino acids. V lost 3 bases to trimming and J lost 0 bases, with 9 bases between them. CDR3 coding DNA: TGTGCCAGTAGTATGTTTTCGGGCTCCTACGAGCAGTACTTC. This translates into CASSMFSGSYEQYF.

The rearrangement uses TRBV18 and TRBJ1-2; the D is unclear. The ends were cut back, 3 bases at V and 2 bases at J, with 10 bases in the middle. The CDR3 contains 14 residues. CDR1 and CDR2 (germline): KGHSH, LQKENI. DNA for the CDR3: TGTGCCAGCTCACCTTTCCAGGCGAACTATGGCTACACCTTC. This sequence encodes CASSPFQANYGYTF.

The rearrangement uses TRBV9 and TRBJ2-7; the match to TRBD2 covers 7 bases. J was trimmed by 2 bases and V by 4 bases; bases with no gene match: 15. The CDR3 runs 17 residues. Germline CDR1 is SGDLS and CDR2 is YYNGEE. The CDR3 protein is CASSSSPRRGRAYEQYF. CDR3 sequence (DNA): TGTGCCAGCAGCTCGAGCCCCCGGCGGGGGAGAGCCTACGAGCAGTACTTC.

The V gene is TRBV30, the J gene TRBJ1-5; unclear D gene. CDR1 GTSNPN and CDR2 SVGIG come from the germline V gene (reference sequence). The ends were cut back, 4 bases at V and 0 bases at J, with 10 bases in the middle. The CDR3 sequence is 14 residues long. CDR3 region: CAWKGANSNQPQHF. The CDR3 DNA reads TGTGCCTGGAAGGGAGCTAATAGCAATCAGCCCCAGCATTTT.

The chain joins TRBV9 to TRBJ2-2; 12 bases line up with TRBD2. CDR1 SGDLS and CDR2 YYNGEE come from the germline V gene. The CDR3 consists of 18 residues. V shed 1 base, J shed 6 bases, and the junction held 10 bases outside the gene matches. CDR3 DNA sequence: TGTGCCAGCAGCGTAACGCTACTAGCGGGGGGAATCCCCGGGGAGCTGTTTTTT. This translates into CASSVTLLAGGIPGELFF. Combining the CDR3 with reference TRBV9 and TRBJ2-2 gives the whole variable domain DSGVTQTPKHLITATGQRVTLRCSPRSGDLSVYWYQQSLDQGLQFLIQYYNGEERAKGNILERFSAQQFPDLHSELNLSSLELGDSALYFCASSVTLLAGGIPGELFFGEGSRLTVL.

The CDR3 region has the DNA TGTGCCAGCAGCGACAGGGGATCGGACACTGAAGCTTTCTTT. Its translation: CASSDRGSDTEAFF. The V and J genes are TRBV7-2 and TRBJ1-1, with 8 positions matching TRBD1. CDR1 and CDR2 (germline): SGHTA, FQGNSA. V dropped 5 bases and J dropped 3; count of bases not matched to a gene: 5. The length of the CDR3 is 14 residues.

This clone showed up just once. The V gene is TRBV10-3, the J gene TRBJ1-4; 7 bases match TRBD1. This CDR3 spans 15 amino acids. Germline values: CDR1 ENHRY, CDR2 SYGVKD. V dropped 3 bases and J dropped 7; count of bases not matched to a gene: 8. The CDR3 nucleotides are TGTGCCATCAGTGACTCGACAGGGTCGGGTGAAAAACTGTTTTTT. Its translation: CAISDSTGSGEKLFF.

The chain couples TRBV5-1 to TRBJ1-4; D remains ambiguous. V dropped 1 base and J dropped 1 base, with 8 bases sitting between them. CDR1 is SGHRS and CDR2 is YFSETQ in the germline V gene. The CDR3 loop spans 15 amino acids. CDR3 sequence: CASSLSGVTNEKLFF. The CDR3 coding sequence is TGCGCCAGCAGCTTGAGCGGTGTAACTAATGAAAAACTGTTTTTT.

This chain joins TRBV5-6 and TRBJ2-5, with D hard to call. V was cut by 0 bases and J by 10 bases, with 7 bases left in between. This CDR3 has 11 residues. Germline V gene data show CDR1 as SGHDT and CDR2 as YYEEEE. The CDR3 bases are TGTGCCAGCAGCTTGGCATTAGTCCAGTACTTC. Protein sequence: CASSLALVQYF. Full variable domain (missing parts from reference TRBV5-6 and TRBJ2-5): DAGVTQSPTHLIKTRGQQVTLRCSPKSGHDTVSWYQQALGQGPQFIFQYYEEEERQRGNFPDRFSGHQFPNYSSELNVNALLLGDSALYLCASSLALVQYFGPGTRLLVL.